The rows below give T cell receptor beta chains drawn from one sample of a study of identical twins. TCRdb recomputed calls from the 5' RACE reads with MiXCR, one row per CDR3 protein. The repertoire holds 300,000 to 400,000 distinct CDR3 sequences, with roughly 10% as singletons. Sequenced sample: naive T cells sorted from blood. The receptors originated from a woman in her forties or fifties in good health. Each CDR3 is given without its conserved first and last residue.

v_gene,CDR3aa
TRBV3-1,ASSPQVLAGYNEQF
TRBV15,ATSRLRDRNEQF
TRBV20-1,SAGLAREADTQY
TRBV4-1,ASSQGVTETQY
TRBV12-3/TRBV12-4,ASSWSGSRIRELF
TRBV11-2,ASSSVGTDQNTEAF
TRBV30,AWSRKGNEQF
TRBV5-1,ASSLTVLGGYT
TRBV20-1,SALRVRVDEQF
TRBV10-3,AISESTWGLNTEAF
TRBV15,ATSRDVLAGGSPVADTQY
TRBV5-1,ASSLGPGYEQY
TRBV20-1,SARDMGLAGGPFTYNEQF
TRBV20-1,SAGKLAGGPYEQY
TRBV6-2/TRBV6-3,ASRRGGERDWRDTQY
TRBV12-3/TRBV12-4,ASTPSRVLETQY
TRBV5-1,ASSPWASGRALTDTQY
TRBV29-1,SVPQVTRNNEQF
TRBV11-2,ASSLELAQYTQY
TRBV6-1,ASRVTVNTEAF
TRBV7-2,ASSLFGLAGGGTDTQY
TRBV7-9,ASSPSGLAGPTGELF
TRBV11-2,ASSLFGGALTDTQY
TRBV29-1,SVVLGSQEAF
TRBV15,ATSRGDRGTDTQY
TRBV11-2,ASSLDSGLAADTQY
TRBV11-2,ASSLVGAQETQY
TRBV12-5,ASAVGVTSNTEAF
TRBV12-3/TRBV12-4,ASSLRTGLTGELF
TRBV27,ASSWNGANVLT
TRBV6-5,ASSYSAGKQF
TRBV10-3,AVRSDRGPVYEQY
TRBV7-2,ASSAGPRSGASSTDTQY
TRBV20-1,SARGAVYGYT
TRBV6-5,ASSYSTGQGWTEAF
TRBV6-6,ASSFLEETQY
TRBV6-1,ASSDSFLAGRIDTQY
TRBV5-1,ASSLIGGPNTEAF
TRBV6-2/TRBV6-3,ASTDWGYEQY
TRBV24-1,ATSRDRGRDADTQY
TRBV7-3,ASSLGALYEQY
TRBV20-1,SAVGTGTSGENQETQY
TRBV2,ASRPQWREQPQH
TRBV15,ATSRDEGSYNEQF
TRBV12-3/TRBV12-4,ASKFLDAPTGELF
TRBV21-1,ASSGDRVTDTQY
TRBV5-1,ASSLRVDQETQY
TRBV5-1,ASSRTSGRNNEQF
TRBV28,ASRLGGKETQY
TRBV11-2,ASSLKLGETQY
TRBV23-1,ASSQSTYRDEQY
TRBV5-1,ASRGLVWEGYNEQF
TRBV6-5,ASSPLVGAMRYEQY